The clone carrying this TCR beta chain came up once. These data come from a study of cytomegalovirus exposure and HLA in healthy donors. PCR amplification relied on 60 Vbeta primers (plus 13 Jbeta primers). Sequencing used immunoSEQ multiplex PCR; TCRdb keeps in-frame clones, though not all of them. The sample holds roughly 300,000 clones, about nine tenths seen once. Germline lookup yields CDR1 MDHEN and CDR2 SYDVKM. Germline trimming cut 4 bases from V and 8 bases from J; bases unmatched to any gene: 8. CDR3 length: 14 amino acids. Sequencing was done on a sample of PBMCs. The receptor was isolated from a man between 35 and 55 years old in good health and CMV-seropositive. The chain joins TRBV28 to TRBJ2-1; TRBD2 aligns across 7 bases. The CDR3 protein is CASSSSGTTDEQFF. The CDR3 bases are TGTGCCAGCAGTTCTTCCGGGACTACCGATGAGCAGTTCTTC.